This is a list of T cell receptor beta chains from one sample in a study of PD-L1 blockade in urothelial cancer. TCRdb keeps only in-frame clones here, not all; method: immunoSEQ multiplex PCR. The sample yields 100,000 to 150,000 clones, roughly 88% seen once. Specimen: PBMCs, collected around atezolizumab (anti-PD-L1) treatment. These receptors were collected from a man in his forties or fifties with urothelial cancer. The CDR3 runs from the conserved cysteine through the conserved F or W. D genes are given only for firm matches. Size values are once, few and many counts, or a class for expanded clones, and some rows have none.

CDR3aa: CASSPAGNEQFF; CDR3nt: TGTGCCAGCAGCCCAGCAGGCAATGAGCAGTTCTTC; j_gene: TRBJ2-1; abundance: -; d_gene: -; v_gene: TRBV2
CDR3aa: CASSLGVGTGRYEQYF; CDR3nt: TGTGCCAGCAGCTTGGGCGTTGGGACAGGGCGCTACGAGCAGTACTTC; j_gene: TRBJ2-7; abundance: -; d_gene: TRBD1; v_gene: TRBV5-4
CDR3aa: CASSYRQGGYGYTF; CDR3nt: TGTGCCAGCAGCTACAGACAGGGTGGCTATGGCTACACCTTC; j_gene: TRBJ1-2; abundance: -; d_gene: TRBD1; v_gene: TRBV7-9
CDR3aa: CASTEGSTGELFF; CDR3nt: TGTGCCAGCACGGAGGGGTCCACCGGGGAGCTGTTTTTT; j_gene: TRBJ2-2; abundance: -; d_gene: -; v_gene: TRBV2
CDR3aa: CASCTGGGQPQHF; CDR3nt: TGTGCCAGTTGTACAGGGGGCGGTCAGCCCCAGCATTTT; j_gene: TRBJ1-5; abundance: -; d_gene: TRBD1; v_gene: TRBV19
CDR3aa: CASSLAAGGGDTQYF; CDR3nt: TGTGCCAGCAGCTTGGCAGCGGGAGGAGGAGATACGCAGTATTTT; j_gene: TRBJ2-3; abundance: -; d_gene: TRBD2; v_gene: TRBV5-6
CDR3aa: CASSGVDRGRETQYF; CDR3nt: TGTGCCAGCAGTGGGGTGGACAGGGGCCGAGAGACCCAGTACTTC; j_gene: TRBJ2-5; abundance: once; d_gene: TRBD1; v_gene: TRBV25-1
CDR3aa: CASSSPTGTIETQYF; CDR3nt: TGTGCCAGCAGCTCACCGACAGGGACCATAGAGACCCAGTACTTC; j_gene: TRBJ2-5; abundance: few; d_gene: TRBD1; v_gene: TRBV5-4
CDR3aa: CASSAQGGTGNTIYF; CDR3nt: TGTGCCAGCAGTGCACAGGGGGGTACTGGAAACACCATATATTTT; j_gene: TRBJ1-3; abundance: -; d_gene: TRBD1; v_gene: TRBV6-1
CDR3aa: CASSFWGGVETQYF; CDR3nt: TGTGCCAGCAGCTTCTGGGGGGGAGTGGAGACCCAGTACTTC; j_gene: TRBJ2-5; abundance: -; d_gene: TRBD2; v_gene: TRBV11-2
CDR3aa: CASSGLAGGPTGELFF; CDR3nt: TGTGCCAGCAGCGGACTAGCGGGAGGGCCGACCGGGGAGCTGTTTTTT; j_gene: TRBJ2-2; abundance: -; d_gene: TRBD2; v_gene: TRBV27
CDR3aa: CASEVSGDSYNEQFF; CDR3nt: TGTGCCAGCGAGGTTTCGGGGGACAGCTACAATGAGCAGTTCTTC; j_gene: TRBJ2-1; abundance: -; d_gene: -; v_gene: TRBV2
CDR3aa: CASSPGGPGNTIYF; CDR3nt: TGTGCCAGCAGTCCGGGGGGTCCTGGAAACACCATATATTTT; j_gene: TRBJ1-3; abundance: -; d_gene: -; v_gene: TRBV27
CDR3aa: CASSVGTSGSLSYEQYF; CDR3nt: TGTGCCAGCAGTGTAGGGACTAGCGGGTCCTTATCCTACGAGCAGTACTTC; j_gene: TRBJ2-7; abundance: -; d_gene: TRBD2; v_gene: TRBV6-1
CDR3aa: CASSQESGKGDSPLHF; CDR3nt: TGTGCCAGCAGCCAAGAATCCGGAAAGGGGGACTCACCCCTCCACTTT; j_gene: TRBJ1-6; abundance: -; d_gene: -; v_gene: TRBV4-2
CDR3aa: CASGRVSEAFF; CDR3nt: TGTGCCAGCGGTCGGGTTTCTGAAGCTTTCTTT; j_gene: TRBJ1-1; abundance: -; d_gene: -; v_gene: TRBV28